These 32 T cell receptor beta chains share one sample of origin, sequenced in a study of blood T cell repertoires in COVID-19. Assay used: immunoSEQ multiplex PCR; TCRdb lists only in-frame clones, some missing. The table includes over 150,000 clones, 76% detected once. Sequenced material: peripheral blood. The receptors were gathered from a woman of 80 years or more with acute or convalescent COVID-19.

The rearrangement joins TRBV7-9 to TRBJ2-1; D is ambiguous. This CDR3 is built from 12 residues. Trimming removed 6 bases from V and 9 bases from J, with 12 bases in between. Germline CDR1 is SEHNR and CDR2 is FQNEAQ (reference sequence). The CDR3 region is CASSNTGPEQFF. The CDR3 bases are TGTGCCAGCAGTAATACGGGTCCTGAGCAGTTCTTC.

This chain joins TRBV12-3 or TRBV12-4 and TRBJ1-1; possible D gene TRBD1, 6 bases. The CDR3 length is 12 residues. The ends were cut back, 8 bases at V and 6 bases at J, with 13 bases in the middle. The CDR3 loop is CASSQGWAEAFF. CDR3 DNA sequence: TGTGCCAGCTCACAGGGTTGGGCTGAAGCTTTCTTT.

This clone has only one observation. The chain links TRBV19 to TRBJ2-3; 9 nucleotides agree with TRBD2. The CDR3 is made up of 15 amino acids. The V segment lost 2 bases and the J segment 4 bases; nucleotides outside the gene matches: 4. Germline V gene data show CDR1 as LNHDA and CDR2 as SQIVND (reference sequence). DNA of the CDR3: TGTGCCAGTAGTATAAGGTCTAGCGGGGCAGATACGCAGTATTTT. It specifies CASSIRSSGADTQYF.

The rearrangement links TRBV5-1 to TRBJ2-3; D gene uncertain. The CDR3 has 14 residues. V was trimmed by 1 base and J by 2 bases, leaving 8 bases between them. Germline V gives CDR1 SGHRS, CDR2 YFSETQ. The CDR3 DNA reads as TGCGCCAGCAGCTTGAACTCCCCCACAGATACGCAGTATTTT. It codes for CASSLNSPTDTQYF.

This chain uses TRBV5-1 with TRBJ2-1; maybe TRBD2 (6 bases). The germline V and J ends were trimmed by 3 bases and 5 bases, with 12 bases remaining between them. The length of the CDR3 is 14 residues. The germline gives CDR1 SGHRS, CDR2 YFSETQ. The CDR3: CASSWLDYNNEQFF. CDR3 in DNA: TGCGCCAGCAGCTGGCTGGACTACAACAATGAGCAGTTCTTC.

This clone came up once. The chain couples TRBV3-1 (or the pseudogene TRBV3-2) to TRBJ2-3, with 7 bases aligning to TRBD2. V was clipped by 0 bases and J by 0 bases; unmatched bases: 6. Per the germline V gene, CDR1 is LGHDT and CDR2 is YNNKEL (reference sequence). This CDR3 region has 17 residues. In DNA form, the CDR3 reads TGTGCCAGCAGCCAAGATTCGGGACTACCAAGCACAGATACGCAGTATTTT. Its translation: CASSQDSGLPSTDTQYF.

The gene calls are TRBV6-1 and TRBJ1-2; possible D gene TRBD1, 6 bases. The CDR3 contains 15 residues. From germline, CDR1 is MNHNS and CDR2 SASEGT. V was clipped by 2 bases and J by 3 bases, with 13 bases between them. The CDR3 loop reads CASSEYGKGDYGYTF. The CDR3 nucleotides are TGTGCCAGCAGTGAATATGGCAAGGGGGACTATGGCTACACCTTC.

The CDR3, as DNA: TGTGCCAGCAGCCCTGGGACAGCCCTAGTTGAACGATCCTACAATGAGCAGTTCTTC. Translation gives CASSPGTALVERSYNEQFF. This chain uses TRBV5-8 with TRBJ2-1; TRBD1 aligns across 7 bases. The trim removed 4 bases at V and 1 base at J, leaving 17 bases unmatched. The CDR3 has 19 amino acids. Germline CDR1 and CDR2: SGHTS and YDEGEE. The complete variable domain, with remaining parts taken from reference TRBV5-8 and TRBJ2-1, reads EAGVTQSPTHLIKTRGQQATLRCSPISGHTSVYWYQQALGLGLQFLLWYDEGEERNRGNFPPRFSGRQFPNYSSELNVNALELEDSALYLCASSPGTALVERSYNEQFFGPGTRLTVL.

The chain carries TRBV11-1 and TRBJ2-1, with TRBD2 as a possible D gene (5 bases). In germline, CDR1 is SGHAT, CDR2 FQDESV (reference sequence). This CDR3 region has 16 residues. Trimming pared 5 bases from V and 5 bases from J, leaving 19 bases between. CDR3 residues: CASSPYRDPVHNEQFF. The DNA for the CDR3 is TGTGCCAGCAGCCCCTACCGGGATCCTGTGCACAATGAGCAGTTCTTC.

This rearrangement joins TRBV28 to TRBJ2-7, with 9 bases aligning to TRBD1. Per germline, CDR1 MDHEN and CDR2 SYDVKM. The CDR3 spans 17 residues. The V gene end was trimmed by 4 bases and the J gene end by 1 base; junction bases not matched to a gene: 11. In nucleotides, the CDR3 is TGTGCCAGCAGTTCCCCCCCACAGGGGGCTTGGTCCTACGAGCAGTACTTC. It translates to CASSSPPQGAWSYEQYF.

The chain links TRBV12-5 to TRBJ1-1; tentative D call: TRBD1 (5 bases). Germline lookup yields CDR1 LGHNT and CDR2 FRNRAP. V dropped 2 bases and J dropped 4 bases, with 11 bases sitting between them. The CDR3 spans 14 residues. The CDR3 protein is CASGLLGDSTEAFF. CDR3 coding DNA: TGTGCTAGTGGTTTGCTGGGGGACTCCACTGAAGCTTTCTTT.

The chain links TRBV9 to TRBJ2-1; D might be TRBD2 (6 bases). CDR1 SGDLS and CDR2 YYNGEE come from the germline V gene. V was trimmed by 2 bases and J by 4 bases, leaving 16 bases between them. CDR3 length equals 16 residues. The CDR3 reads CASSVSGLPNYNEQFF. The CDR3 bases are TGTGCCAGCAGCGTTAGCGGCCTCCCTAATTACAATGAGCAGTTCTTC.

This chain joins TRBV7-2 and TRBJ2-6, with a possible D match to TRBD2 (6 bases). Trimming left V 5 bases short and J 4 bases short, with 12 bases between. The germline CDR1 and CDR2 sequences are SGHTA and FQGNSA. CDR3 length: 15 residues. The CDR3 region is CASSHRRAGANVLTF. The CDR3 nucleotides are TGTGCCAGCAGCCACCGGAGGGCCGGGGCCAACGTCCTGACTTTC.

J is TRBJ2-3 and V is TRBV18, with D possibly TRBD2 on 6 matching bases. CDR3 length: 14 residues. Germline CDR1 is KGHSH and CDR2 is LQKENI. V lost 0 bases and J 6 bases, leaving 10 bases between the germline ends. The CDR3 loop reads CASSPPEGQDTQYF. DNA of the CDR3: TGTGCCAGCTCACCACCGGAGGGGCAGGATACGCAGTATTTT. The variable domain in full, completed from reference TRBV18 and TRBJ2-3, reads NAGVMQNPRHLVRRRGQEARLRCSPMKGHSHVYWYRQLPEEGLKFMVYLQKENIIDESGMPKERFSAEFPKEGPSILRIQQVVRGDSAAYFCASSPPEGQDTQYFGPGTRLTVL.

This clone was counted only a few times. The rearrangement links TRBV6-6 to TRBJ2-3, with 15 bases lining up with TRBD2. There are 18 residues in the CDR3. Losses at the gene ends were 5 bases for V and 0 bases for J; bases not matched to a gene: 6. CDR1 MNHNY and CDR2 SVGAGI come from the germline V gene (reference sequence). CDR3 sequence reads: CASSGSGTSGRSTDTQYF. For the CDR3, the DNA is TGTGCCAGCAGTGGATCCGGGACTAGCGGGAGGAGCACAGATACGCAGTATTTT.

For the CDR3, the DNA is TGCGCCAGCAGCACCGGGACAGGAGGTGAAAAACTGTTTTTT. This encodes CASSTGTGGEKLFF. The chain couples TRBV5-1 to TRBJ1-4, with 8 bases matching TRBD1. The CDR3 length is 14 residues. V lost 4 bases to trimming and J lost 7 bases; unmatched junction nucleotides: 6. Per the germline V gene, CDR1 is SGHRS and CDR2 is YFSETQ. Based on the CDR3 plus reference TRBV5-1 and TRBJ1-4, the full variable domain is KAGVTQTPRYLIKTRGQQVTLSCSPISGHRSVSWYQQTPGQGLQFLFEYFSETQRNKGNFPGRFSGRQFSNSRSEMNVSTLELGDSALYLCASSTGTGGEKLFFGSGTQLSVL.

The rearrangement joins TRBV10-3 to TRBJ2-3; 8 nucleotides align to TRBD1. V trimming: 3 bases; J trimming: 5 bases; junction bases outside the gene matches: 7. Germline V gene lookup returns CDR1 ENHRY and CDR2 SYGVKD. The CDR3 length is 15 residues. The DNA of the CDR3 is TGTGCCATCAGTGATAGACAGGGGAGAGGAGATACGCAGTATTTT. It codes for CAISDRQGRGDTQYF.

This rearrangement joins TRBV7-3 to TRBJ2-3, with D unclear. Trimming took off 5 bases at V and 1 base at J, with 10 bases between the two ends. Germline assignment: CDR1 SGHTA and CDR2 FQGTGA. The CDR3 is 14 amino acids. The CDR3 nucleotides read TGTGCCAGCAGCCCATCGGAGCGCACAGATACGCAGTATTTT. It translates to CASSPSERTDTQYF.

This clone was recorded many times. The chain combines TRBV19 with TRBJ1-1, with 8 bases that match TRBD1. The CDR3 runs to 13 residues. Germline V gene data show CDR1 as LNHDA and CDR2 as SQIVND (reference sequence). V trimming: 4 bases; J trimming: 6 bases; junction bases outside the gene matches: 4. The DNA for the CDR3 is TGTGCCAGTAGTACTGGACAGGGCGCTGAAGCTTTCTTT. Translating it yields CASSTGQGAEAFF.

The sample holds one count of this clone. The chain has TRBV5-1 and TRBJ1-2, with TRBD1 matching over 8 bases. CDR1 SGHRS and CDR2 YFSETQ come from the germline V gene. The J segment lost 2 bases and the V segment lost 0 bases, leaving 6 bases of the junction unmatched. This CDR3 region has 16 residues. The DNA for the CDR3 is TGCGCCAGCAGCTTGGACGGACAGGGTCTCAACTATGGCTACACCTTC. It translates to CASSLDGQGLNYGYTF.

The genes are TRBV19 and TRBJ2-1, with TRBD2 matching over 9 bases. Germline V gene sequence: CDR1 LNHDA, CDR2 SQIVND (reference sequence). The junction had 4 bases not matched to a gene; V was cut back by 5 bases and J by 8 bases. The CDR3 spans 13 residues. The CDR3 sequence is CASSASGTDEQFF. The CDR3 DNA sequence: TGTGCCAGTAGTGCTAGCGGGACAGATGAGCAGTTCTTC.

The chain carries TRBV6-1 and TRBJ1-4; 9 bases map to TRBD1. The germline V gene has CDR1 MNHNS and CDR2 SASEGT. V lost 4 bases, J lost 7 bases, and 10 bases stayed unmatched. The CDR3 runs 16 residues. CDR3 loop: CASSGISTGGGEKLFF. For the CDR3, the DNA is TGTGCCAGCAGTGGAATCTCGACAGGGGGTGGTGAAAAACTGTTTTTT.

The gene calls are TRBV7-2 and TRBJ2-7, with 13 nucleotides matching TRBD2. Per the germline V gene, CDR1 is SGHTA and CDR2 is FQGNSA. CDR3 size: 17 residues. V was clipped by 5 bases and J by 2 bases; unmatched bases: 9. The DNA of the CDR3 is TGTGCCAGCAGCCGGACTAGCGGGGGCGCATTAGCCTACGAGCAGTACTTC. Translation: CASSRTSGGALAYEQYF.

This clone was detected only once. The chain employs TRBV6-1 and TRBJ1-1; a weak D match, TRBD1 (5 bases). Trimming left V 2 bases short and J 0 bases short, with 19 bases between. This CDR3 region has 18 residues. Germline-derived CDR1 and CDR2 are MNHNS and SASEGT. The CDR3 region has the DNA TGTGCCAGCAGTGAATTTTACAGGTCTGCTGGAGTGAACACTGAAGCTTTCTTT. Translation: CASSEFYRSAGVNTEAFF.

The gene calls are TRBV24-1 and TRBJ1-1; 8 bases map to TRBD1. This CDR3 is built from 12 residues. Germline lookup yields CDR1 KGHDR and CDR2 SFDVKD. V trimming: 2 bases; J trimming: 8 bases; junction bases outside the gene matches: 0. Here the CDR3 reads CATSDWTGEAFF. DNA for the CDR3: TGTGCCACCAGTGATTGGACAGGGGAAGCTTTCTTT.

This clone was seen just once. The V gene is TRBV5-4, the J gene TRBJ1-2; the D is unclear. Trimming removed 1 base at V and 8 bases at J, with 12 bases between. Germline CDR1 and CDR2: SGHNT and YYREEE (reference sequence). This CDR3 region has 13 residues. The CDR3 bases are TGTGCCAGCAGCTTGCCGGCAGGTGGCGGCTACACCTTC. Protein: CASSLPAGGGYTF. Together with reference TRBV5-4 and TRBJ1-2, the CDR3 gives the full variable domain: ETGVTQSPTHLIKTRGQQVTLRCSSQSGHNTVSWYQQALGQGPQFIFQYYREEENGRGNFPPRFSGLQFPNYSSELNVNALELDDSALYLCASSLPAGGGYTFGSGTRLTVV.

This clone was seen a handful of times. This sequence joins TRBV7-7 and TRBJ2-2; D is possibly TRBD1 (6 bases). The CDR3 is made up of 17 amino acids. The V gene lost 5 bases and the J gene lost 4 bases, with 20 bases spanning the gap. CDR1 SSHAT and CDR2 FNYEAQ come from the germline V gene (reference sequence). The CDR3 DNA reads as TGTGCCAGCAGCCTTAACCGGGACAACCTACCCACCGGGGAGCTGTTTTTT. Translating gives CASSLNRDNLPTGELFF. Full variable domain (rest looked up from reference TRBV7-7 and TRBJ2-2): GAGVSQSPRYKVTKRGQDVTLRCDPISSHATLYWYQQALGQGPEFLTYFNYEAQPDKSGLPSDRFSAERPEGSISTLTIQRTEQRDSAMYRCASSLNRDNLPTGELFFGEGSRLTVL.

This clone was found a few times. V usage is TRBV7-9 and J usage is TRBJ2-7; unclear D gene. CDR3 size: 14 residues. Trimming stripped 1 base from V and 4 bases from J, with 11 bases between. Germline loops: CDR1 SEHNR, CDR2 FQNEAQ (reference sequence). CDR3 sequence reads: CASSLDPPLYEQYF. The DNA for the CDR3 is TGTGCCAGCAGCTTAGATCCTCCGTTATACGAGCAGTACTTC.

V and J are TRBV4-1 and TRBJ1-5; no clear D. The germline V gene has CDR1 MGHRA and CDR2 YSYEKL. The CDR3 runs to 17 residues. V lost 0 bases and J 6 bases, leaving 18 bases between the germline ends. The DNA of the CDR3 is TGCGCCAGCAGCCAAGACCTAAGGGAGGTAGTGATTCAGCCCCAGCATTTT. It translates to CASSQDLREVVIQPQHF.

This clone is a singleton in its sample. The genes are TRBV7-9 and TRBJ1-1; a possible D gene is TRBD1 (6 bases). Germline CDR1 SEHNR, CDR2 FQNEAQ (reference sequence). The CDR3 has 13 residues. Trimming shortened V by 1 base and J by 3 bases, and 6 bases separated the two germline ends. The CDR3: CASSLEGDTEAFF. CDR3 DNA: TGTGCCAGCAGCTTAGAGGGGGACACTGAAGCTTTCTTT.

J is TRBJ2-2 and V is TRBV7-2; no definite D call. This CDR3 has 13 amino acids. The germline V gene encodes CDR1 SGHTA and CDR2 FQGNSA. V was pared by 1 base and J by 6 bases, with 6 bases between. The CDR3 DNA sequence: TGTGCCAGCAGCTTAGAGCAGGCCGGGGAGCTGTTTTTT. Its protein is CASSLEQAGELFF. The variable domain in full, with the rest retrieved from reference TRBV7-2 and TRBJ2-2, is GAGVSQSPSNKVTEKGKDVELRCDPISGHTALYWYRQSLGQGLEFLIYFQGNSAPDKSGLPSDRFSAERTGGSVSTLTIQRTQQEDSAVYLCASSLEQAGELFFGEGSRLTVL.

The J gene is TRBJ1-5, the V gene TRBV7-9, with unresolved D. The CDR3 length is 14 residues. Trimming removed 0 bases at V and 4 bases at J, with 7 bases between. CDR1 and CDR2 from the germline V gene are SEHNR and FQNEAQ (reference sequence). In nucleotides, the CDR3 is TGTGCCAGCAGCTTAGCCTCAGTGAATCAGCCCCAGCATTTT. Translated: CASSLASVNQPQHF.